This T cell receptor beta chain is from a study of T cells in Graves' hyperthyroidism and ophthalmopathy. The V gene end was trimmed by 4 bases and the J gene end by 6 bases; junction bases not matched to a gene: 7. Germline V lookup: CDR1 SGHDT, CDR2 YYEEEE. The CDR3 extends over 14 amino acids. From RNA transcripts, TCR beta CDR3 regions were amplified. TCR CDR3 regions were first amplified by RT-PCR with HTBI primers. TCRdb ran MiXCR on the multiplex PCR reads and lists one entry per CDR3 protein. Among more than 550,000 distinct CDR3 sequences, 17% were seen once, and the ten largest hold roughly 16%.

Sequenced material: blood. The rearrangement uses TRBV5-6 and TRBJ2-3, with 8 bases aligning to TRBD2. The receptor comes from a man aged 45-65 years with Graves' hyperthyroidism. The CDR3 coding sequence is TGTGCCAGCAGCCTTTGGACTAGCCGGGATACGCAGTATTTT. This gives the protein CASSLWTSRDTQYF.